This record looks at one TCR beta chain sequence and its context. Its specificity is unknown. This sample is part of a study of a mutant IDH1 vaccine in newly diagnosed glioma. This table comes from immunoSEQ multiplex PCR, and its TCRdb copy is limited to in-frame clones, with some not included. The sample lists roughly 49,000 clones; roughly 92% were seen once. The CDR3 has 18 amino acids. J lost 3 bases, V lost 4 bases, and 16 bases had no gene match. CDR1 is LNHDA and CDR2 is SQIVND in the germline V gene (reference sequence). Specified time point: week 35, safety follow-up. Vaccination used 300 ug of mutant IDH1 20-mer peptide per dose, with topical imiquimod.

The receptor was isolated from a man aged 45-65 years with glioma. The chain links TRBV19 to TRBJ2-3; 7 bases fit TRBD1. The sequencing used PBMCs, collected from a glioma patient whose treatment included an IDH1 peptide vaccine. CDR3 in amino acids: CASSTKRTGNYPTDTQYF. The CDR3 nucleotides read TGTGCCAGTAGTACAAAACGGACAGGAAATTACCCAACAGATACGCAGTATTTT.